Listed here is a single T cell receptor beta chain. No antigen is known for it. TCRdb reanalysed the RT-PCR reads using MiXCR and keeps one entry per CDR3 protein. This table holds approximately 490,000 distinct CDR3 sequences, 6% to 9% found once. This entry comes from a study of response to subunit inactivated influenza vaccine. General study points: The authors suggested that few new T cells are recruited per seasonal influenza vaccination.

With 1 base removed from V and 9 bases from J, the gap between germline ends came to 21 bases. CDR1 and CDR2 (germline): DFQATT, SNEGSKA (reference sequence). The CDR3 has 15 amino acids. The source is a man aged 45-69 years who received an inactivated influenza vaccine. V and J are TRBV20-1 and TRBJ1-2; possibly TRBD1 for D (5 bases). The material sequenced was PBMCs from blood, taken around 2 years after vaccination. CDR3 amino acids: CSARGPQQDFFSYTF. CDR3 DNA sequence: TGCAGTGCTAGAGGGCCACAACAGGATTTTTTTAGCTACACCTTC.